These 5 T cell receptor beta chains share one sample of origin, sequenced in a study of blood T cells in healthy people across ages. Combining a sample-barcoded 5' primer with a J-beta primer mix, a second PCR ran for roughly 6 to 12 cycles. From the 5' RACE reads, TCRdb called clonotypes with MiXCR, one entry per CDR3 protein. Here the sample spans roughly 1,000,000 distinct CDR3 sequences, under 30% being singletons. The sample was also reused in another study, on T cells of mothers and their children.

Sample: blood. These receptors were obtained from a girl between 2 and 10 years old in good health.

This clonotype was seen more than once but under ten times. The V gene is TRBV9, the J gene TRBJ2-1; a weak D match, TRBD2 (5 bases). V lost 0 bases and J 1 base, leaving 14 bases between the germline ends. Per germline, CDR1 SGDLS and CDR2 YYNGEE. The CDR3 has 17 residues. CDR3 nucleotides: TGTGCCAGCAGCGTAGCGGGTCCTAGCTTATCCTACAATGAGCAGTTCTTC. The encoded protein is CASSVAGPSLSYNEQFF.

The chain is built from TRBV24-1 and TRBJ1-1; D remains ambiguous. The V end was cut by 4 bases, the J end by 1 base, with 3 bases between. CDR1 KGHDR and CDR2 SFDVKD come from the germline V gene. The CDR3 runs 12 residues. The CDR3, as DNA: TGTGCCACCAGTGAACCGAACACTGAAGCTTTCTTT. Protein: CATSEPNTEAFF.

The sample holds a few counts of this clonotype. V gene TRBV9 combines with J gene TRBJ2-5, with 11 bases aligning to TRBD2. Germline CDR1 is SGDLS and CDR2 is YYNGEE. The CDR3 totals 16 residues. The J segment lost 1 base and the V segment lost 3 bases, leaving 5 bases of the junction unmatched. The CDR3 DNA follows: TGTGCCAGCAGCGAGGGACTAGCGGAGACCCAAGAGACCCAGTACTTC. Translating it yields CASSEGLAETQETQYF.

This clonotype was seen a few times. The gene calls are TRBV7-8 and TRBJ2-7; D is unresolved. Deletions cut 5 bases from V and 2 bases from J, with 10 bases between. From germline, CDR1 is SGHVS and CDR2 FQNEAQ. The CDR3 sequence is 13 residues long. The CDR3 region is CASSPLSTYEQYF. The CDR3 bases are TGTGCCAGCAGCCCCCTTAGTACCTACGAGCAGTACTTC.

This clonotype was seen only a few times. The rearrangement links TRBV4-3 to TRBJ2-2; D is unresolved. Between the trimmed V and J ends, which lost 0 bases and 6 bases, there was a span of 5 bases. Germline-derived CDR1 and CDR2 are LGHNA and YSLEER. The CDR3 length is 13 residues. For the CDR3, the DNA is TGCGCCAGCAGCCAAGATATGTCCGGGGAGCTGTTTTTT. Translated: CASSQDMSGELFF.